This paragraph covers one T cell receptor beta chain sequence. What was amplified from RNA transcripts were TCR beta CDR3 regions. The HTBI primer set drove a first-round RT-PCR of the TCR CDR3. Each CDR3 protein gets one entry after TCRdb re-called the multiplex PCR reads with MiXCR. The repertoire consists of hundreds of thousands of distinct CDR3 sequences, with less than 25% occurring once and the leading ten covering around a third. The study excluded patients with uncontrolled infection, other autoimmune disease, pregnancy or lactation. This entry is derived from a study of T cells in Graves' hyperthyroidism and ophthalmopathy. The sequencing input was blood. The clonotype was recovered from a man younger than 40 with Graves' ophthalmopathy.

This CDR3 reads CASGGSYEKLFF. CDR3 nucleotide sequence: TGTGCCAGCGGAGGGTCCTATGAAAAACTGTTTTTT. The chain couples TRBV28 to TRBJ1-4; D call uncertain. V was pared by 8 bases and J by 6 bases, with 10 bases between. Germline values: CDR1 MDHEN, CDR2 SYDVKM. The length of the CDR3 is 12 residues.